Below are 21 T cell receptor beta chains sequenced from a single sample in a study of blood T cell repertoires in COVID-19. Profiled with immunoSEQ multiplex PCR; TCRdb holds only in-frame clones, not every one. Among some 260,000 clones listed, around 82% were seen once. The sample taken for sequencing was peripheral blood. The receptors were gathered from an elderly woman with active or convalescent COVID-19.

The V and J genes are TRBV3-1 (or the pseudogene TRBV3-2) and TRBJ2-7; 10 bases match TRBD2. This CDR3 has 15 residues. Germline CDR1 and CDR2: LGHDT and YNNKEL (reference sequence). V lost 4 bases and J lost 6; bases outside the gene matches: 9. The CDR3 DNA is TGTGCCAGCAGCCCCCTCGGACTAGCGGCGGTCGAGCAGTACTTC. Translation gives CASSPLGLAAVEQYF.

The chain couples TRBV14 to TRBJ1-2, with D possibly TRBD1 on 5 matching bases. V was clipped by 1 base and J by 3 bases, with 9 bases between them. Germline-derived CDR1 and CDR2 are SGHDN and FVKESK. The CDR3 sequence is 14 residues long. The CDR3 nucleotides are TGTGCCAGCAGCCAAGGGGGCGAAGACTATGGCTACACCTTC. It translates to CASSQGGEDYGYTF.

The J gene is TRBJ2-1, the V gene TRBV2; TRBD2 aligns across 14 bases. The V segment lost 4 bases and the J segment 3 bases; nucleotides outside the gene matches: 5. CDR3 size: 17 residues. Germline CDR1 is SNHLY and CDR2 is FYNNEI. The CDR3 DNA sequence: TGTGCCAGCAGTGTAGGGACTAGCGGGGGTATCTACAATGAGCAGTTCTTC. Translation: CASSVGTSGGIYNEQFF.

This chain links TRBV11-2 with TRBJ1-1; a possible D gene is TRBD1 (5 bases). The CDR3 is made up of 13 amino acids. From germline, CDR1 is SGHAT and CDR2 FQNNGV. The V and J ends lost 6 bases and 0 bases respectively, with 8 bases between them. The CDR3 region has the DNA TGTGCCAGCAGTCGACAGCTGAACACTGAAGCTTTCTTT. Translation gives CASSRQLNTEAFF.

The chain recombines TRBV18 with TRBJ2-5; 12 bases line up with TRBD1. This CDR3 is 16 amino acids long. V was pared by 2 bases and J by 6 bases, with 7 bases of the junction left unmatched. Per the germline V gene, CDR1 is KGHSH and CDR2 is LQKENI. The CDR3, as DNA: TGTGCCAGCTCACCAGCCGGGACAGGGGGCGTAAAGACCCAGTACTTC. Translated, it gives CASSPAGTGGVKTQYF.

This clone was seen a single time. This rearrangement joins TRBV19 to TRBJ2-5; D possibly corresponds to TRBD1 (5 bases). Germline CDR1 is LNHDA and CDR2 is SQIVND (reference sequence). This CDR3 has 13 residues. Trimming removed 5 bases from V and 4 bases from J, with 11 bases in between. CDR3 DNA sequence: TGTGCCAGTAGTGGACATATGGCAGAGACCCAGTACTTC. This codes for CASSGHMAETQYF.

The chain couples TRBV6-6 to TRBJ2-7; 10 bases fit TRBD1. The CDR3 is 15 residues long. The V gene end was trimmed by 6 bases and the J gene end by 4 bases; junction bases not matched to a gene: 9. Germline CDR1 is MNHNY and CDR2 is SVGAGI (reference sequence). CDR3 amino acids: CASSPYGTGEYEQYF. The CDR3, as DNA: TGTGCCAGCAGCCCGTACGGGACAGGGGAATACGAGCAGTACTTC.

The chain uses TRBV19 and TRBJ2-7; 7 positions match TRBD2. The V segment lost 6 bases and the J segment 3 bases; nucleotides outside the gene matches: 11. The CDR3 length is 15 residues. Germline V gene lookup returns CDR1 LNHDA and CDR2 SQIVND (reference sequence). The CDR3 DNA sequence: TGTGCCAGTAGGAGCGGGGCAGGCAAACACTACGAGCAGTACTTC. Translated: CASRSGAGKHYEQYF.

The CDR3 reads CASSAIRSYEQYF. Written as DNA, the CDR3 is TGTGCCAGCAGTGCTATCAGGTCCTACGAGCAGTACTTC. The genes are TRBV2 and TRBJ2-7; D uncertain. Per the germline V gene, CDR1 is SNHLY and CDR2 is FYNNEI. This CDR3 has 13 residues. Deletions cut 4 bases from V and 1 base from J, with 8 bases between.

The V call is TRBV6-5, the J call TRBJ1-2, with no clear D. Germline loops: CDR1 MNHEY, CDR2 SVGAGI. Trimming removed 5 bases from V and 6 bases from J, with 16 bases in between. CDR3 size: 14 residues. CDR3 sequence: CASSRTQGRDGYTF. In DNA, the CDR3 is TGTGCCAGCAGTCGAACCCAAGGGCGGGATGGCTACACCTTC.

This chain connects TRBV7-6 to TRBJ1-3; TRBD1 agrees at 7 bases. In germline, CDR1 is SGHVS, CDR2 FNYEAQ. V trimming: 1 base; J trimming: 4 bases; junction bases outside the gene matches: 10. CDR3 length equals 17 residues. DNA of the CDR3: TGTGCCAGCAGCTTAGGACAGGGAGATTTGTACGGAAACACCATATATTTT. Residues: CASSLGQGDLYGNTIYF.

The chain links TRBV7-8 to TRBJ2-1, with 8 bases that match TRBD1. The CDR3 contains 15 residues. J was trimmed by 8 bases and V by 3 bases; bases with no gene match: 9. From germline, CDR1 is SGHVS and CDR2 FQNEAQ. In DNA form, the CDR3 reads TGTGCCAGCAGCTTGACAGGGGATCAGGGCGATGAGCAGTTCTTC. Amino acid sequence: CASSLTGDQGDEQFF.

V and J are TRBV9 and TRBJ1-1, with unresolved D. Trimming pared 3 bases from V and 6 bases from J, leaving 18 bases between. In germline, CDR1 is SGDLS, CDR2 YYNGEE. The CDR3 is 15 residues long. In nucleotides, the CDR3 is TGTGCCAGCAGCGCCCGGAGCCCTCGGAAAGCTGAAGCTTTCTTT. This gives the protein CASSARSPRKAEAFF.

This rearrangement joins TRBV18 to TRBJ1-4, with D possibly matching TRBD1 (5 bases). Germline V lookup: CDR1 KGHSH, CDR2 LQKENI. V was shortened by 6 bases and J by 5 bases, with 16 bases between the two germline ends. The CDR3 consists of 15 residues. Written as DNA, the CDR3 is TGTGCCAGCTCTCCTCGGGCAGGGTTAAATGAAAAACTGTTTTTT. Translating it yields CASSPRAGLNEKLFF. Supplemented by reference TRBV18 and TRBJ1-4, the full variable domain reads NAGVMQNPRHLVRRRGQEARLRCSPMKGHSHVYWYRQLPEEGLKFMVYLQKENIIDESGMPKERFSAEFPKEGPSILRIQQVVRGDSAAYFCASSPRAGLNEKLFFGSGTQLSVL.

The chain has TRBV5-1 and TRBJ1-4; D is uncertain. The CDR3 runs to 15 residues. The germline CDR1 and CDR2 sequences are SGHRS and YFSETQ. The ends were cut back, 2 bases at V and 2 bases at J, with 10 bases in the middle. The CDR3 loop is CASSLGTDTNEKLFF. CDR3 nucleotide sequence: TGCGCCAGCAGCTTAGGTACAGATACTAATGAAAAACTGTTTTTT.

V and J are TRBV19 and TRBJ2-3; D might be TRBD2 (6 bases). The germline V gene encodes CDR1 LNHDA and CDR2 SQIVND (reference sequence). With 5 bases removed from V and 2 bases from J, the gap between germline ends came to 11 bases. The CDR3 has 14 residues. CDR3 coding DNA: TGTGCCAGTAGTCAGAGGACTAACACAGATACGCAGTATTTT. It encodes CASSQRTNTDTQYF.

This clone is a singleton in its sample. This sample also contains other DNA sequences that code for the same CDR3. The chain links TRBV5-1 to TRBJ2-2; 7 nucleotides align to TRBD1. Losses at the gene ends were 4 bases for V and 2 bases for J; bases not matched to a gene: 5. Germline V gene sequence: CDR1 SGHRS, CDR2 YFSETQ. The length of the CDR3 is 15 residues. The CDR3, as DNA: TGCGCCAGCAGCCCCGGGACAGCAAACACCGGGGAGCTGTTTTTT. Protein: CASSPGTANTGELFF.

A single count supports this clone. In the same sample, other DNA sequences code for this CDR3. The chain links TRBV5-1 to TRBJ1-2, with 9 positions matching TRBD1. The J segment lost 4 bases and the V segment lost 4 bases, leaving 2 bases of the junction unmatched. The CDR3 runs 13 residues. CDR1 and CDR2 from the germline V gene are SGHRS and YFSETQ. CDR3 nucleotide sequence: TGCGCCAGCAGCGTGGACAGGGGCTATGGCTACACCTTC. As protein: CASSVDRGYGYTF.

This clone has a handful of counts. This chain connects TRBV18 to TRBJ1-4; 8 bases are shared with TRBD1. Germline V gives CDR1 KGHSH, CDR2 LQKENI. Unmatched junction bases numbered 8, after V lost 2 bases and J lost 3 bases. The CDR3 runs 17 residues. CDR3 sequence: CASSPGRGQGPNEKLFF. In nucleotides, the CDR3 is TGTGCCAGCTCACCAGGAAGAGGACAGGGTCCTAATGAAAAACTGTTTTTT.

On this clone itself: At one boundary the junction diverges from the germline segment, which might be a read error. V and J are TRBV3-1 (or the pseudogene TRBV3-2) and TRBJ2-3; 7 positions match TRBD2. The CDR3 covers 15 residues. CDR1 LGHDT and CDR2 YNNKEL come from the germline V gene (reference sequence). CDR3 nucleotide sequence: TGTGCCAGCAGCCAAGAGGGCGGGAGCACAAATACGCAGTATTTT. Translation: CASSQEGGSTNTQYF.

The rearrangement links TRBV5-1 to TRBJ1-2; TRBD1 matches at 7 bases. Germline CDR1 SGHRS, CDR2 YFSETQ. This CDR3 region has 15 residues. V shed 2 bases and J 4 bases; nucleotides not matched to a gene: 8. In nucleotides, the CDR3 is TGCGCCAGCAGCTTTGGGACAGCCACCTTCTATGGCTACACCTTC. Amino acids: CASSFGTATFYGYTF.